The 13 T cell receptor beta chains below all came from one sample that was sequenced in a study of OX40 agonist ivuxolimab in advanced cancers. Profiled with immunoSEQ multiplex PCR; TCRdb holds only in-frame clones, not every one. Found here are about 28,000 clones, around 88% of them singletons; the top ten hold 28%. This sample comprised CD4+ or CD8+ T cells sorted from blood, obtained in a trial of the OX40 agonist ivuxolimab. These receptors originate from an adult with an advanced solid tumor such as melanoma, head and neck, liver or kidney cancer.

V is TRBV27 and J is TRBJ2-1; the D gene could be TRBD1 or TRBD2 (5 bases each). There are 16 residues in the CDR3. From germline, CDR1 is MNHEY and CDR2 SMNVEV (reference sequence). Trimming removed 4 bases at V and 0 bases at J, with 13 bases between. CDR3 in amino acids: CASSYPRGGSYNEQFF. CDR3 nucleotide sequence: TGTGCCAGCAGTTACCCCCGGGGCGGCTCCTACAATGAGCAGTTCTTC.

The J gene is TRBJ1-4, the V gene TRBV10-3; 7 bases line up with TRBD1. Looked up from germline, CDR1 is ENHRY and CDR2 is SYGVKD. Trimming removed 4 bases from V and 2 bases from J; junction bases left unmatched: 7. This CDR3 is built from 16 residues. DNA for the CDR3: TGTGCCATCAGTGCAGGGGGAGGGAACACTAATGAAAAACTGTTTTTT. It encodes CAISAGGGNTNEKLFF.

J is TRBJ2-4 and V is TRBV19; 12 bases align to TRBD2. Germline V gene sequence: CDR1 LNHDA, CDR2 SQIVND (reference sequence). Trimming at V came to 5 bases and at J to 2 bases, leaving 4 bases not matched to a gene. The CDR3 has 16 amino acids. CDR3 coding DNA: TGTGCCAGTAGTTATGGACTAGCGGGGCCCAAAAACATTCAGTACTTC. Translating it yields CASSYGLAGPKNIQYF. The entire variable domain, with the rest obtained from reference TRBV19 and TRBJ2-4, is as follows: DGGITQSPKYLFRKEGQNVTLSCEQNLNHDAMYWYRQDPGQGLRLIYYSQIVNDFQKGDIAEGYSVSREKKESFPLTVTSAQKNPTAFYLCASSYGLAGPKNIQYFGAGTRLSVL.

V usage is TRBV4-1 and J usage is TRBJ1-1, with 8 bases identical to TRBD1. The ends lost 2 bases at V and 1 base at J; junction bases unmatched: 3. Germline V gene data show CDR1 as MGHRA and CDR2 as YSYEKL. This CDR3 contains 15 residues. CDR3 DNA: TGCGCCAGCAGCCAACACAGGGGGGGGAACACTGAAGCTTTCTTT. The encoded protein is CASSQHRGGNTEAFF.

CDR3 sequence (DNA): TGTGCCAGTAGTATAGCCATGACAGGGGTGAACACTGAAGCTTTCTTT. This sequence encodes CASSIAMTGVNTEAFF. The chain uses TRBV19 and TRBJ1-1; the match to TRBD1 covers 8 bases. J was trimmed by 0 bases and V by 1 base; bases with no gene match: 4. CDR1 and CDR2 from the germline V gene are LNHDA and SQIVND (reference sequence). CDR3 length equals 16 residues.

The rearrangement uses TRBV7-8 and TRBJ2-5; D could derive from TRBD1 or TRBD2 (6 bases each). The V and J ends lost 1 base and 5 bases respectively, with 20 bases between them. Germline V gives CDR1 SGHVS, CDR2 FQNEAQ. The CDR3 loop spans 17 amino acids. In DNA, the CDR3 is TGTGCCAGCAGCTTAGAGGAAGTGGGGGGCCTTGGGGAGACCCAGTACTTC. Translating gives CASSLEEVGGLGETQYF. The full variable domain, completed using reference TRBV7-8 and TRBJ2-5, is GAGVSQSPRYKVAKRGQDVALRCDPISGHVSLFWYQQALGQGPEFLTYFQNEAQLDKSGLPSDRFFAERPEGSVSTLKIQRTQQEDSAVYLCASSLEEVGGLGETQYFGPGTRLLVL.

This rearrangement joins TRBV6-1 to TRBJ2-5, with D tentatively TRBD2 (7 bases). CDR3 length: 15 amino acids. V was clipped by 3 bases and J by 0 bases, with 11 bases between them. Germline V gene sequence: CDR1 MNHNS, CDR2 SASEGT. This chain's CDR3 is CASSDPGGHQETQYF. CDR3 coding DNA: TGTGCCAGCAGTGACCCGGGGGGCCACCAAGAGACCCAGTACTTC.

V is TRBV7-6 and J is TRBJ2-1, with D uncertain. The CDR3 runs to 12 residues. V lost 3 bases to trimming and J lost 6 bases, with 6 bases between them. CDR1 and CDR2 (germline): SGHVS, FNYEAQ. CDR3 protein: CASSFGPNEQFF. The DNA for the CDR3 is TGTGCCAGCAGCTTTGGTCCCAATGAGCAGTTCTTC.

This chain connects TRBV19 to TRBJ2-1; TRBD1 is a possible D gene (5 bases). CDR1 is LNHDA and CDR2 is SQIVND in the germline V gene (reference sequence). The germline V and J ends were trimmed by 7 bases and 8 bases, with 12 bases remaining between them. The CDR3 extends over 12 amino acids. This chain's CDR3 is CASMGRVYEQFF. The CDR3, as DNA: TGTGCCAGTATGGGCAGGGTTTATGAGCAGTTCTTC.

This clone was detected once. The chain combines TRBV7-9 with TRBJ2-2; no definite D call. Trimming stripped 2 bases from V and 8 bases from J, with 3 bases between. Germline lookup yields CDR1 SEHNR and CDR2 FQNEAQ (reference sequence). CDR3 length: 11 residues. The CDR3 region has the DNA TGTGCCAGCAGCTTATGGGGGGAGCTGTTTTTT. It specifies CASSLWGELFF.

V gene TRBV11-2 combines with J gene TRBJ2-5, with D possibly matching TRBD1 (6 bases). Between the trimmed V and J ends, which lost 2 bases and 5 bases, there was a span of 9 bases. This CDR3 has 13 amino acids. CDR1 and CDR2 (germline): SGHAT, FQNNGV. The CDR3 sequence: CASSLQGLETQYF. The CDR3 nucleotides read TGTGCCAGCAGCTTACAGGGGCTGGAGACCCAGTACTTC.

The genes are TRBV4-1 and TRBJ1-2; 10 bases are shared with TRBD1. This CDR3 is 15 amino acids long. Per the germline V gene, CDR1 is MGHRA and CDR2 is YSYEKL. J gave up 1 base and V 4 bases, and 3 bases lay outside the gene matches. DNA of the CDR3: TGCGCCAGCAGCCGCGGGACAGGGGATAACTATGGCTACACCTTC. Encoded protein: CASSRGTGDNYGYTF.

The J gene is TRBJ2-7, the V gene TRBV5-1, with no clear D. Trimming stripped 1 base from V and 2 bases from J, with 10 bases between. The CDR3 spans 14 residues. Germline assignment: CDR1 SGHRS and CDR2 YFSETQ. The CDR3 region has the DNA TGCGCCAGCAGCTTGAATCCGGCCGCCTACGAGCAGTACTTC. Protein sequence: CASSLNPAAYEQYF. Full variable domain (remainder filled in from reference TRBV5-1 and TRBJ2-7): KAGVTQTPRYLIKTRGQQVTLSCSPISGHRSVSWYQQTPGQGLQFLFEYFSETQRNKGNFPGRFSGRQFSNSRSEMNVSTLELGDSALYLCASSLNPAAYEQYFGPGTRLTVT.